The 2 T cell receptor beta chains below were found in one sample sequenced in a study of CD8 T cells in Susac syndrome. Reverse transcription used about 0.5 to 1 ug RNA and random hexamers. One entry per CDR3 protein results from TCRdb running MiXCR on the immunoSEQ multiplex PCR reads. The data contain approximately 120,000 distinct CDR3 sequences, nearly 95% of them seen just once; the ten biggest clones take up around 0.15%. Sequencing used CD4+ T cells from PBMCs. The receptors were sampled from a human donor in good health.

The V gene is TRBV9, the J gene TRBJ1-1, with D hard to call. This CDR3 has 15 residues. Between the trimmed V and J ends, which lost 1 base and 1 base, there was a span of 11 bases. Germline assignment: CDR1 SGDLS and CDR2 YYNGEE. CDR3 sequence reads: CASSVLVGENTEAFF. The CDR3 coding sequence is TGTGCCAGCAGCGTATTGGTTGGGGAGAACACTGAAGCTTTCTTT. The full variable domain, rest sourced from reference TRBV9 and TRBJ1-1, is DSGVTQTPKHLITATGQRVTLRCSPRSGDLSVYWYQQSLDQGLQFLIQYYNGEERAKGNILERFSAQQFPDLHSELNLSSLELGDSALYFCASSVLVGENTEAFFGQGTRLTVV.

This chain joins TRBV29-1 and TRBJ2-7; tentatively, D is TRBD1 (5 bases). With 2 bases removed from V and 2 bases from J, the gap between germline ends came to 13 bases. The germline gives CDR1 SQVTM, CDR2 ANQGSEA. This CDR3 has 14 amino acids. Here the CDR3 DNA reads TGCAGCGTTGAAAGACGTACAGGAACCTACGAGCAGTACTTC. It specifies CSVERRTGTYEQYF.